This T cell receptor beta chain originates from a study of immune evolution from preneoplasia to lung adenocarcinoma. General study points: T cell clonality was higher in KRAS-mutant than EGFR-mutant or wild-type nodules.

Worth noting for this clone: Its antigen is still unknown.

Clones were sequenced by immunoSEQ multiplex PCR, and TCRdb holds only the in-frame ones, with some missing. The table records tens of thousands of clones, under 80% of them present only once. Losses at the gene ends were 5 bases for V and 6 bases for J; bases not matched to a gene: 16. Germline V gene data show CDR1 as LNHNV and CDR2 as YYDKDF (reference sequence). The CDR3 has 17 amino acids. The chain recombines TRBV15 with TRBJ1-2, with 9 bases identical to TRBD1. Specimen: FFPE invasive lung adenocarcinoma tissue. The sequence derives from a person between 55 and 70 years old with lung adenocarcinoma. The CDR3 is CATSSLTGDRAYHGYTF. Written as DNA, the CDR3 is TGTGCCACCAGCTCCTTAACAGGGGACAGGGCTTATCATGGCTACACCTTC.